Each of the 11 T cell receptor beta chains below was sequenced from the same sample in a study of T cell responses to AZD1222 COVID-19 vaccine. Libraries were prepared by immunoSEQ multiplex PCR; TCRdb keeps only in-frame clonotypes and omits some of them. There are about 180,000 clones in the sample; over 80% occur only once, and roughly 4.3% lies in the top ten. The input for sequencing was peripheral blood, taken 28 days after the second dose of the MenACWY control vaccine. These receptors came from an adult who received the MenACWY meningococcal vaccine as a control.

The CDR3 sequence is CASSGRKGEKLFF. In nucleotides, the CDR3 is TGTGCCAGCAGTGGACGCAAGGGAGAAAAACTGTTTTTT. The chain uses TRBV28 and TRBJ1-4; D is ambiguous. The CDR3 runs 13 residues. V lost 5 bases to trimming and J lost 8 bases, with 12 bases between them. Looked up from germline, CDR1 is MDHEN and CDR2 is SYDVKM.

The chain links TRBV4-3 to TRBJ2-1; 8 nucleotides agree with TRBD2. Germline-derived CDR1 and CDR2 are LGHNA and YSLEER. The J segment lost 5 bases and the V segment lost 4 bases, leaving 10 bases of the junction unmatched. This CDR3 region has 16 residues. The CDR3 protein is CASSPTAGELNNEQFF. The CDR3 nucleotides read TGCGCCAGCAGCCCAACAGCGGGGGAACTTAACAATGAGCAGTTCTTC.

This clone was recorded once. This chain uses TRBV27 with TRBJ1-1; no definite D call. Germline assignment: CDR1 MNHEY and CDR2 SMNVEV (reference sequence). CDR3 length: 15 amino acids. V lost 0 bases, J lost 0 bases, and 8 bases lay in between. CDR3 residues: CASSLSLTMNTEAFF. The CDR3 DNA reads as TGTGCCAGCAGTTTATCCTTAACCATGAACACTGAAGCTTTCTTT.

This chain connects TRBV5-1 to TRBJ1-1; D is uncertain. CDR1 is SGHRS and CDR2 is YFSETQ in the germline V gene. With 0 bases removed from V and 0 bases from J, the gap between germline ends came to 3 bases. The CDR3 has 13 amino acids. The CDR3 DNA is TGCGCCAGCAGCTTGGTAATGAACACTGAAGCTTTCTTT. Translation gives CASSLVMNTEAFF.

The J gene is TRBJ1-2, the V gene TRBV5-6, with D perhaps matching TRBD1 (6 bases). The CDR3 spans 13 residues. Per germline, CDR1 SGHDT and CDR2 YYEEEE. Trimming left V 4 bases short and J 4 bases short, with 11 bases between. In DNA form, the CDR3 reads TGTGCCAGCAGCCGAGACAGGTTCTATGGCTACACCTTC. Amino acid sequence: CASSRDRFYGYTF.

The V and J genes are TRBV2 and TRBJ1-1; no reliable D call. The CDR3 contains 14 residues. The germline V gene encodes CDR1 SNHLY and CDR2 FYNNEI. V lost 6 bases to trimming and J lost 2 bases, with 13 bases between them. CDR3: CASSIDERNTEAFF. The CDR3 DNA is TGTGCCAGCAGCATAGACGAGAGAAACACTGAAGCTTTCTTT.

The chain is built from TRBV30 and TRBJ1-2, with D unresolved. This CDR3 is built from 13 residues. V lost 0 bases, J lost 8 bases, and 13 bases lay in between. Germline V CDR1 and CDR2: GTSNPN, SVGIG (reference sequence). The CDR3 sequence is CAWSVGINLGYTF. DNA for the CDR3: TGTGCCTGGAGTGTCGGGATTAATCTCGGCTACACCTTC.

The CDR3, as DNA: TGTGCCACCAGCAGAACCCCTCCGGCGGGAGTTGGCGGTCGCGAGCAGTACTTC. Translation gives CATSRTPPAGVGGREQYF. The chain links TRBV15 to TRBJ2-7; TRBD2 matches 7 bases. The germline V gene encodes CDR1 LNHNV and CDR2 YYDKDF (reference sequence). The CDR3 is made up of 18 amino acids. V gave up 2 bases and J gave up 6 bases; unmatched junction bases: 19. Filled out from reference TRBV15 and TRBJ2-7, the complete variable domain reads DAMVIQNPRYQVTQFGKPVTLSCSQTLNHNVMYWYQQKSSQAPKLLFHYYDKDFNNEADTPDNFQSRRPNTSFCFLDIRSPGLGDTAMYLCATSRTPPAGVGGREQYFGPGTRLTVT.

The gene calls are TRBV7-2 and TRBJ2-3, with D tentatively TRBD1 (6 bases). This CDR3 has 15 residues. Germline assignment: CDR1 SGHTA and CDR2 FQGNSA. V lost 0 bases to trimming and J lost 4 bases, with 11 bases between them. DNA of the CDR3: TGTGCCAGCAGCTTAGCGTCAGGGGCCTCAGATACGCAGTATTTT. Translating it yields CASSLASGASDTQYF.

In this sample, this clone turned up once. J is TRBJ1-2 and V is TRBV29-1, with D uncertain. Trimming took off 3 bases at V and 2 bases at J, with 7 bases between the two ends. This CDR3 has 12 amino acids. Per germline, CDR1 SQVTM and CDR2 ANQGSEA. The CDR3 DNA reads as TGCAGCGTTGAGTGGGGAAACTATGGCTACACCTTC. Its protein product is CSVEWGNYGYTF.

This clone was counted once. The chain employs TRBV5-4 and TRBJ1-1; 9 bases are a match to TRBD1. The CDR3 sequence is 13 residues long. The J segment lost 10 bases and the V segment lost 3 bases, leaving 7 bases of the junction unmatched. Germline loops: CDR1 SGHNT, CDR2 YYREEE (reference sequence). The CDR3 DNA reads TGTGCCAGCAGCTACGGGGACAGGGCCGGAGCTTTCTTT. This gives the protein CASSYGDRAGAFF.